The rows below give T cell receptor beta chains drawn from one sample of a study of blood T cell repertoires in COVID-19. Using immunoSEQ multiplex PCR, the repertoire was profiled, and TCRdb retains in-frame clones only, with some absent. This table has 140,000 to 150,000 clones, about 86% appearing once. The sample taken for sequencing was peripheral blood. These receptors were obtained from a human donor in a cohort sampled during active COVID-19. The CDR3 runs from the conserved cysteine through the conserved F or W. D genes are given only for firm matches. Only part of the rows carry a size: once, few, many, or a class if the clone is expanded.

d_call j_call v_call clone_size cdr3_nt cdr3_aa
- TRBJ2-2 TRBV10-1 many TGCGCCAGCAGAACCACAGCGAACACCGGGGAGCTGTTTTTT CASRTTANTGELFF
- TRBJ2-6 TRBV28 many TGTGCCAGCAGTTCAACAGGGTTGTCTGGGGCCAACGTCCTGACTTTC CASSSTGLSGANVLTF
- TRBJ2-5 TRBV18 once TGTGCCAGCTCGTTGGCAGGGGTAGGGCAAGAGACCCAGTACTTC CASSLAGVGQETQYF
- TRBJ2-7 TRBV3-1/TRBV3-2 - TGTGCCAGCAGCGCAACGCGCGGACAGCTCTCCTACGAGCAGTACTTC CASSATRGQLSYEQYF
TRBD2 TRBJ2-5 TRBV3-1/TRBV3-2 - TGTGCCAGCATGGCGGGAGAAGAGACCCAGTACTTC CASMAGEETQYF
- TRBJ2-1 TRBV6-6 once TGTGCCAGCAGTCCTAAAGTAAATGAGCAGTTCTTC CASSPKVNEQFF
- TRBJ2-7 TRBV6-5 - TGTGCCAGCATCCTAAGGGGTTCCGGCTCCTACGAGCAGTACTTC CASILRGSGSYEQYF
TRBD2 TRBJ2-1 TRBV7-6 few TGTGCCAGCAGCTTAGCACTAGCGGGAGACAATGAGCAGTTCTTC CASSLALAGDNEQFF
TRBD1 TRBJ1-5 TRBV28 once TGTGCCAGCAGTTCCCCACGACAGGGGCTTTTTCAGCCCCAGCATTTT CASSSPRQGLFQPQHF
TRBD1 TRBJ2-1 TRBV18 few TGTGCCAGCTCACCACCCCAGGGGGTTTCCTACAATGAGCAGTTCTTC CASSPPQGVSYNEQFF
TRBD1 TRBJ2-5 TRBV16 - TGTGCCAGCAGCCAATCGGCTTACAGGGGCCAAGAGACCCAGTACTTC CASSQSAYRGQETQYF
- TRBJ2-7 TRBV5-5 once TGTGCCAGCAGCTTGGGGGAGAGTAGAAGCTCCTACGAGCAGTACTTC CASSLGESRSSYEQYF
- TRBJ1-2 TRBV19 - TGTGCCAGTAGTATCCAGGTTTCTAACTATGGCTACACCTTC CASSIQVSNYGYTF
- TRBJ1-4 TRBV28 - TGTGCCGGCAGAACCGGGACAGAAAAACTGTTTTTT CAGRTGTEKLFF
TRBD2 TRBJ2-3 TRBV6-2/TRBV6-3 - TGTGCCAGCAGTTATATGCGACTAGCGGGAGGGTCTGAGGATACGCAGTATTTT CASSYMRLAGGSEDTQYF
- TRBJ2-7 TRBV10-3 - TGTGCCATCAGCCCCCTGGGAGCCGAGCAGTACTTC CAISPLGAEQYF
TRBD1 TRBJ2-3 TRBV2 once TGTGCCAGCAAAGGACAGGGGGCGGTAGATACGCAGTATTTT CASKGQGAVDTQYF
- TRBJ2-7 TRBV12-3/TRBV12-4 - TGTGCCAGCAGTTTACTAGCGCACTACGAGCAGTACTTC CASSLLAHYEQYF
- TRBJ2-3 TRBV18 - TGTGCCAGCTCACCACCAAGGACAGCGAGCACAGATACGCAGTATTTT CASSPPRTASTDTQYF
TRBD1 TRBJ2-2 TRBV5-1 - TGCGCCAGCAGAAGGGACAGGGGGCGGACTTCCGGGGAGCTGTTTTTT CASRRDRGRTSGELFF
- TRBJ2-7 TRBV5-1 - TGCGCCAGCCGCCGCGGGGGCGCCTTGTCCTACGAGCAGTACTTC CASRRGGALSYEQYF
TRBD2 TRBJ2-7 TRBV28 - TGTGCCAGCAGTTCATACCCCGGACTAGCGGGAGTAACTCCCTACGAGCAGTACTTC CASSSYPGLAGVTPYEQYF
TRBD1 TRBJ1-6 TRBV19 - TGTGCCAGTAACCCACAGGGGCTGGGTTCACCCCTCCACTTT CASNPQGLGSPLHF
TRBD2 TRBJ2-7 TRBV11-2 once TGTGCCAGCAGCTCGCCCTTGGGGACTAGCGGGAGAGCCGGCGAGCAGTACTTC CASSSPLGTSGRAGEQYF
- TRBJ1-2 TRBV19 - TGTGCCAGTAGTATAGACCCCTTTCAGGCCAGCCTTTCAAACTATGGCTACACCTTC CASSIDPFQASLSNYGYTF
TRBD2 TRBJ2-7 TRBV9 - TGTGCCAGCAGCGTAGAGGAATGGCGGGAGGGTTACGAGCAGTACTTC CASSVEEWREGYEQYF
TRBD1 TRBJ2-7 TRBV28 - TGTGCCAGCAGTTCCACGGGACAGGGGATGTACGAGCAGTACTTC CASSSTGQGMYEQYF
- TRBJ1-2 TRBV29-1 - TGCAGCGTTGTTATTAACTATGGCTACACCTTC CSVVINYGYTF
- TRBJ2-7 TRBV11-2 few TGTGCCAGCAGCACAGCATGGGGGGGGCAGGACGAGCAGTACTTC CASSTAWGGQDEQYF
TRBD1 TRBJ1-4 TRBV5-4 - TGTGCCAGCAGCCCGGACAGGGCTAATGAAAAACTGTTTTTT CASSPDRANEKLFF
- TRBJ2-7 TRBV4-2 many TGTGCCAGCAGCCAAGATCTGGGTTCAGCGAGGGAGCAGTACTTC CASSQDLGSAREQYF
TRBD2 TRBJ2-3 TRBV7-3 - TGTGCCAGCAGCTTAACCGGGAGGGGGACAGATACGCAGTATTTT CASSLTGRGTDTQYF
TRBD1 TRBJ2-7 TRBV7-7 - TGTGCCAGCAGCTTATTGGCGCCCGGGACAGACTACGAGCAGTACTTC CASSLLAPGTDYEQYF
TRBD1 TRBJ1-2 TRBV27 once TGTGCCAGCAGCATCCTCCCGGGACAGGGGAACGGCTACACCTTC CASSILPGQGNGYTF
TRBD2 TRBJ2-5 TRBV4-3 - TGCGCCAGCAGCCAAATAGCGGGAGGGCGTCAGACCCAGTACTTC CASSQIAGGRQTQYF
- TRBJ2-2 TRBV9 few TGTGCCAGCAGCGACCCTGAGAGGATGTTTTTT CASSDPERMFF
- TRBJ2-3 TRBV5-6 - TGTGCCAGCAGCCTGGGGCAGGCTAGCACAGATACGCAGTATTTT CASSLGQASTDTQYF
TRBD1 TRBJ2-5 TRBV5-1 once TGCGCCAGCCATACGGGACAGGGATCCCAAGAGACCCAGTACTTC CASHTGQGSQETQYF
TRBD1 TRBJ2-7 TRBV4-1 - TGCGCCAGCAGCCCCGGACAGGGGCTGGGAGAGCAGTACTTC CASSPGQGLGEQYF
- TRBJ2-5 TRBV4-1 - TGCGCCAGCAGCCAAGGTCTAGCGCGAACCGATCAAGAGACCCAGTACTTC CASSQGLARTDQETQYF
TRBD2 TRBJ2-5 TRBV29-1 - TGCAGCGCCTCAATAGGACTAGCGGAGACCCAGTACTTC CSASIGLAETQYF
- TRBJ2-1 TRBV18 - TGTGCCAGCTCACCACCCCAGGGCGGTTACAATGAGCAGTTCTTC CASSPPQGGYNEQFF
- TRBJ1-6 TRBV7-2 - TGTGCCAGCAGCTTAGGACAGGCAATTAATTCACCCCTCCACTTT CASSLGQAINSPLHF
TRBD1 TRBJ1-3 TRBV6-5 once TGTGCCAGCAGTCCAGGGGGATCTGGAAACACCATATATTTT CASSPGGSGNTIYF
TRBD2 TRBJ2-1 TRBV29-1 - TGCAGCGTTGTAGGTGGGCTAGCGGCCTACAATGAGCAGTTCTTC CSVVGGLAAYNEQFF
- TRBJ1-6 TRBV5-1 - TGCGCCAGCAGACGGGGAGGGGGAGATCATAATTCACCCCTCCACTTT CASRRGGGDHNSPLHF
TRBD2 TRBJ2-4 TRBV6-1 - TGTGCCAGCAGTGAATCCCCCTACCGGGGGGGGGCCAAAAACATTCAGTACTTC CASSESPYRGGAKNIQYF
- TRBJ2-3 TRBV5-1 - TGCGCCAGCCACGTCGAGAGCACAGATACGCAGTATTTT CASHVESTDTQYF
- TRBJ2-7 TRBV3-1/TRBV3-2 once TGTGCCAGCAGCCAACGCCCCCTAGCCCCCCACGAGCAGTACTTC CASSQRPLAPHEQYF
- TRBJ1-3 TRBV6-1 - TGTGCCAGCAGTGAGAACCCGCCGGGACAACTCTCTGGAAACACCATATATTTT CASSENPPGQLSGNTIYF
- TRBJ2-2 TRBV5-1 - TGCGCCAGCTCCACAGGGTACACCGGGGAGCTGTTTTTT CASSTGYTGELFF
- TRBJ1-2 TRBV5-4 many TGTGCCAGCAGCTTTTCACAGGGCGGCGGCTATGGCTACACCTTC CASSFSQGGGYGYTF
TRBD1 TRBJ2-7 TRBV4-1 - TGCGCCAGCAGCCAAGAAACGGGGACAGGGGGTTCCTACGAGCAGTACTTC CASSQETGTGGSYEQYF
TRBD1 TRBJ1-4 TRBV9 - TGTGCCAGCAGCGTAATCGGGACAGGTGCAACTAATGAAAAACTGTTTTTT CASSVIGTGATNEKLFF